The entry below describes one TCR beta chain. The data were taken from a study of T cell changes during pregnancy in multiple sclerosis. The germline gives CDR1 SGDLS, CDR2 YYNGEE. This CDR3 region has 15 residues. The J segment lost 7 bases and the V segment lost 0 bases, leaving 3 bases of the junction unmatched. TCRdb's copy holds only in-frame clones and misses some; the assay was immunoSEQ multiplex PCR. The table has about 70,000 clones, around 90% seen once. The chain is built from TRBV9 and TRBJ2-1; TRBD1 matches at 11 bases. The specimen comprised CD4+ T cells from peripheral blood mononuclear cells, sampled after pregnancy. The sequence was collected from a female donor with multiple sclerosis, enrolled in a pregnancy study. The chain's CDR3 is CASSVGGTGGNEQFF. The CDR3 coding sequence is TGTGCCAGCAGCGTAGGAGGGACAGGGGGGAATGAGCAGTTCTTC.